What follows is one T cell receptor (beta chain) and its context. What it binds is unknown. The PCR used 60 Vbeta and 13 Jbeta primers. Repertoires were generated with immunoSEQ multiplex PCR, while TCRdb's copy carries only in-frame clones and drops some. The sample lists 130,000 or so clones, around 77% seen once, with 0.94% in the top ten. This specimen comes from a study of cytomegalovirus exposure and HLA in healthy donors. Whole-study findings and limits: The study recorded more than 150 TCR beta chains that were cytomegalovirus-associated.

The ends were cut back, 10 bases at V and 8 bases at J, with 18 bases in the middle. This CDR3 has 14 residues. Germline CDR1 and CDR2: SNHLY and FYNNEI. This TCR was sampled from a woman aged 55-69 years in good health and CMV-seronegative. V gene TRBV2 combines with J gene TRBJ1-6; D unresolved. Sequenced sample: PBMCs. CDR3 residues: CATHKAGRDSPLHF. The CDR3 bases are TGTGCCACCCACAAGGCGGGGAGAGATTCACCCCTCCACTTT.